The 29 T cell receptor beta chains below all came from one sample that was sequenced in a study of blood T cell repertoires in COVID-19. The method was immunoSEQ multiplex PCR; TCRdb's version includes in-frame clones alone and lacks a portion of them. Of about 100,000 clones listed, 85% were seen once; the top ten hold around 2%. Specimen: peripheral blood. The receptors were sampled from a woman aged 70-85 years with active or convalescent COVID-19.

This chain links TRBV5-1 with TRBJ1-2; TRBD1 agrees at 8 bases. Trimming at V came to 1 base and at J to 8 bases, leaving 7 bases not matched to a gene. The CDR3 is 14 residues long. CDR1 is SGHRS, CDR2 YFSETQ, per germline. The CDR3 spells CASSLRDRGSGYTF. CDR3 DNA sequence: TGCGCCAGCAGCTTGAGAGACAGGGGTTCCGGCTACACCTTC.

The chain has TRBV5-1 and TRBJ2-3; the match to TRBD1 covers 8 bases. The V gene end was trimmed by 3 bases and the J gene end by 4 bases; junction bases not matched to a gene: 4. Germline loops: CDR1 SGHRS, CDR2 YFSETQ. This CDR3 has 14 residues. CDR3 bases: TGCGCCAGCAGCTCCGGACAGGGCTCAGATACGCAGTATTTT. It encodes CASSSGQGSDTQYF.

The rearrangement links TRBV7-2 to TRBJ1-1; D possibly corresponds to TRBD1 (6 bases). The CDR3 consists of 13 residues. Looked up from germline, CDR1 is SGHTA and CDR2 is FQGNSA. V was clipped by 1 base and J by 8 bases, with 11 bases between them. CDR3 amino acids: CASSLEVGTEAFF. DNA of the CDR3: TGTGCCAGCAGCTTAGAGGTTGGGACAGAAGCTTTCTTT.

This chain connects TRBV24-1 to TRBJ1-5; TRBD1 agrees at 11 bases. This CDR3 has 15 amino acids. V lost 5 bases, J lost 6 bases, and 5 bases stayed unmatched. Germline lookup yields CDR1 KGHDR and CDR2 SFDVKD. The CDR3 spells CATSAGTGGSQPQHF. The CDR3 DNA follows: TGTGCCACCAGTGCCGGGACAGGGGGAAGTCAGCCCCAGCATTTT.

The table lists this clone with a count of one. CDR3 bases: TGTGCCAGCAGCCGAGACACCGGGGAGCTGTTTTTT. Amino acid sequence: CASSRDTGELFF. The chain has TRBV7-3 and TRBJ2-2; D gene ambiguous. Germline V gene lookup returns CDR1 SGHTA and CDR2 FQGTGA. V gave up 5 bases and J gave up 3 bases, with 4 bases separating them. The CDR3 runs to 12 residues.

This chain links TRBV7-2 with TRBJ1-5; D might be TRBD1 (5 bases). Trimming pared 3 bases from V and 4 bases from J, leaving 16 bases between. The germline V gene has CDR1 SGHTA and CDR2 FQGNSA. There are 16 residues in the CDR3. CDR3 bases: TGTGCCAGCAGCTTGGCCGGGGGAGGAACTAATCAGCCCCAGCATTTT. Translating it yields CASSLAGGGTNQPQHF.

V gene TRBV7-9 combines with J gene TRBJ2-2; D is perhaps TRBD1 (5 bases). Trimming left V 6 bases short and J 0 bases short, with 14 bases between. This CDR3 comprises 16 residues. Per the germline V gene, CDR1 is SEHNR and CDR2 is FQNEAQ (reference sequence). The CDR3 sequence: CASSSPPGTNTGELFF. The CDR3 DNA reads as TGTGCCAGCAGTTCTCCCCCAGGGACGAACACCGGGGAGCTGTTTTTT.

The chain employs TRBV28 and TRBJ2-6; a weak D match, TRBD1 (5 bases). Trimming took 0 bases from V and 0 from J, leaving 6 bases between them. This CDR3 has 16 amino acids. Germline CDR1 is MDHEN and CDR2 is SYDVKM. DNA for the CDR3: TGTGCCAGCAGTTTATGGCAGGGCTCTGGGGCCAACGTCCTGACTTTC. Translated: CASSLWQGSGANVLTF.

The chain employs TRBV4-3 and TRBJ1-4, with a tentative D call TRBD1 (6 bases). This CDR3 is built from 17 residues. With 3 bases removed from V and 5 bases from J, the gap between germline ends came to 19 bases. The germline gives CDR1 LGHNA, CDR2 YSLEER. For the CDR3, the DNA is TGCGCCAGCAGCCAGGGCCCGTCGACAGGAACAAATGAAAAACTGTTTTTT. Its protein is CASSQGPSTGTNEKLFF.

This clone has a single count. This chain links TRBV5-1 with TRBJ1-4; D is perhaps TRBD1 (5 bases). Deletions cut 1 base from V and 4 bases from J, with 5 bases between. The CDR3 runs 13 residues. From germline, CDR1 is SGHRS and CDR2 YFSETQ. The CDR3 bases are TGCGCCAGCAGCTTGCAGGGTAATGAAAAACTGTTTTTT. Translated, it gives CASSLQGNEKLFF.

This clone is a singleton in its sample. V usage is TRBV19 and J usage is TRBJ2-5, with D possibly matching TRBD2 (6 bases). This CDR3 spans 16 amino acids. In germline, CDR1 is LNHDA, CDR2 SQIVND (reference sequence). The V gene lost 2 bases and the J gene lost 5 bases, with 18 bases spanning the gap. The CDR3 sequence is CASSIIASRDSETQYF. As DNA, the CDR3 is TGTGCCAGTAGTATAATTGCTTCCCGGGACTCCGAGACCCAGTACTTC. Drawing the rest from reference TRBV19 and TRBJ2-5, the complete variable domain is DGGITQSPKYLFRKEGQNVTLSCEQNLNHDAMYWYRQDPGQGLRLIYYSQIVNDFQKGDIAEGYSVSREKKESFPLTVTSAQKNPTAFYLCASSIIASRDSETQYFGPGTRLLVL.

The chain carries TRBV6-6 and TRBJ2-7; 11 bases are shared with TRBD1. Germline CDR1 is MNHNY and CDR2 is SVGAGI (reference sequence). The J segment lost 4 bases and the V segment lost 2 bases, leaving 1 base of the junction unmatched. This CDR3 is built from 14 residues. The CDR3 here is CASSYGTGGYEQYF. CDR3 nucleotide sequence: TGTGCCAGCAGTTACGGGACAGGGGGGTACGAGCAGTACTTC.

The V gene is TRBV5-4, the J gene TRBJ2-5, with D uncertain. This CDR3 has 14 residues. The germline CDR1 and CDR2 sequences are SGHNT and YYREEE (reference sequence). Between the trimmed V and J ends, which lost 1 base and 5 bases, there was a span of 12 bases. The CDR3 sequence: CASSLSTTLETQYF. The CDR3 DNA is TGTGCCAGCAGCTTGTCTACCACCTTGGAGACCCAGTACTTC.

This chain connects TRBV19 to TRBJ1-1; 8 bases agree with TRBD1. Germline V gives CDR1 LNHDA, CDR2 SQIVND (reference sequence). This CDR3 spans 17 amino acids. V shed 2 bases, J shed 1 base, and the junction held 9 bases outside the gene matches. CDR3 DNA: TGTGCCAGTAGTATAATCCAGGGGGCTCAGGGGAACACTGAAGCTTTCTTT. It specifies CASSIIQGAQGNTEAFF.

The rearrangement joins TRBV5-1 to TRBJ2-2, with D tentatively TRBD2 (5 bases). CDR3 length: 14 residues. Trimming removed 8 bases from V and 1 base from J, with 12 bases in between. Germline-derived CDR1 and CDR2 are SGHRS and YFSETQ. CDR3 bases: TGCGCCAGTGGCCTCGGAGGGAACACCGGGGAGCTGTTTTTT. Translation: CASGLGGNTGELFF. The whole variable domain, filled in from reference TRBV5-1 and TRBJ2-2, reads KAGVTQTPRYLIKTRGQQVTLSCSPISGHRSVSWYQQTPGQGLQFLFEYFSETQRNKGNFPGRFSGRQFSNSRSEMNVSTLELGDSALYLCASGLGGNTGELFFGEGSRLTVL.

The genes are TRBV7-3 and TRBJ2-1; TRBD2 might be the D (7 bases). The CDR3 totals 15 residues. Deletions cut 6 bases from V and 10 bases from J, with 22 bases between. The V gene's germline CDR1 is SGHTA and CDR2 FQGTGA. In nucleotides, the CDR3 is TGTGCCAGCAGTCAATTGCCGGGAGGAACAGGGGAGCAGTTCTTC. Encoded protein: CASSQLPGGTGEQFF.

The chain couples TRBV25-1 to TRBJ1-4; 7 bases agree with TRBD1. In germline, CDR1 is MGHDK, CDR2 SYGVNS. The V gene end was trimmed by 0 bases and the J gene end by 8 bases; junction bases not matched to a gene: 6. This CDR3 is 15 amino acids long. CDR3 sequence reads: CASSEYAGGREKLFF. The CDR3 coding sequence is TGTGCCAGCAGTGAATACGCAGGGGGAAGGGAAAAACTGTTTTTT.

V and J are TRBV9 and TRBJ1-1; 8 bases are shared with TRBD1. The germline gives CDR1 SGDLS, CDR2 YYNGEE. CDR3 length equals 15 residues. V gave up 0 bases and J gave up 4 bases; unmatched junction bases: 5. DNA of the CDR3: TGTGCCAGCAGCGTAGATGGGACAGGATTCACTGAAGCTTTCTTT. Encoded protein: CASSVDGTGFTEAFF.

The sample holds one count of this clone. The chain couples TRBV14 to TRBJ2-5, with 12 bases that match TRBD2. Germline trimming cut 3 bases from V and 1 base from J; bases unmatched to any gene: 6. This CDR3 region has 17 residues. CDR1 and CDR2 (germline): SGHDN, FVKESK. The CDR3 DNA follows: TGTGCCAGCAGCCATAGGACTAGCGGGGAGCGCCAAGAGACCCAGTACTTC. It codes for CASSHRTSGERQETQYF.

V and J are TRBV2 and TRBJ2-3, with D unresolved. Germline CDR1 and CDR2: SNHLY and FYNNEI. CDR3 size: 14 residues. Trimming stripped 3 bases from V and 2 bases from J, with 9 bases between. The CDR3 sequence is CASSEQATTDTQYF. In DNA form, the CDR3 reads TGTGCCAGCAGTGAGCAGGCGACCACAGATACGCAGTATTTT.

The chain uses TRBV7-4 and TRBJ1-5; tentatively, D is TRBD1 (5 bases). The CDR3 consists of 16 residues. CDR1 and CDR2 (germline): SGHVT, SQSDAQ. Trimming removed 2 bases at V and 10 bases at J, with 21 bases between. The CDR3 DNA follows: TGTGCCAGCAGCTTATGGATCGGGACGGGGGGTGAACCCCAGCATTTT. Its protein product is CASSLWIGTGGEPQHF.

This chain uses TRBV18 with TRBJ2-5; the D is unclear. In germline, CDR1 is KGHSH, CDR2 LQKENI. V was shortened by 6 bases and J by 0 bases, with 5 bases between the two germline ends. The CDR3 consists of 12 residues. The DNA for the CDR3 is TGTGCCAGCTCCCTGTACCAAGAGACCCAGTACTTC. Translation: CASSLYQETQYF.

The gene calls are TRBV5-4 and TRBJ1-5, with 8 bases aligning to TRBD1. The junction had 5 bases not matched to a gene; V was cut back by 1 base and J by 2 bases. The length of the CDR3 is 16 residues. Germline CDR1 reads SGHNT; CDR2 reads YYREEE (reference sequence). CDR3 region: CASSLSRGPGNQPQHF. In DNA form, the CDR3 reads TGTGCCAGCAGCTTGTCCAGGGGGCCGGGCAATCAGCCCCAGCATTTT.

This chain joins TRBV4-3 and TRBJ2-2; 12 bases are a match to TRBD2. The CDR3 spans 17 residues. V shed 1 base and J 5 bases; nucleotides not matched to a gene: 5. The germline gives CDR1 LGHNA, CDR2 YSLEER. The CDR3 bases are TGCGCCAGCAGCCAAGGACTAGCGGGAGATCGGACCGGGGAGCTGTTTTTT. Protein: CASSQGLAGDRTGELFF.

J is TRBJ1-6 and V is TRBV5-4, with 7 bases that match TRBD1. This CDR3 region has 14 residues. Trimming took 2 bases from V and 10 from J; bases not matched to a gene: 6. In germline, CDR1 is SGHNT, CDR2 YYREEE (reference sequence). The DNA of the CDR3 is TGTGCCAGCAGCTTTACAGGGGCCTACTCACCCCTCCACTTT. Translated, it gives CASSFTGAYSPLHF. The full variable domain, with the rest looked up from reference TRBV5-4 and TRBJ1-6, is ETGVTQSPTHLIKTRGQQVTLRCSSQSGHNTVSWYQQALGQGPQFIFQYYREEENGRGNFPPRFSGLQFPNYSSELNVNALELDDSALYLCASSFTGAYSPLHFGNGTRLTVT.

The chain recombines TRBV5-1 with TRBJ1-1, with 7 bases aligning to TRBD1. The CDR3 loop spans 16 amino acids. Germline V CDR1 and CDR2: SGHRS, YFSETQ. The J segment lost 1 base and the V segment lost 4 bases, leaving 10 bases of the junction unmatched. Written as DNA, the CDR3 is TGCGCCAGCAGCGTCGAGGGGGCGGCGCGGAACACTGAAGCTTTCTTT. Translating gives CASSVEGAARNTEAFF. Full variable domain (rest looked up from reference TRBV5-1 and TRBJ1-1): KAGVTQTPRYLIKTRGQQVTLSCSPISGHRSVSWYQQTPGQGLQFLFEYFSETQRNKGNFPGRFSGRQFSNSRSEMNVSTLELGDSALYLCASSVEGAARNTEAFFGQGTRLTVV.

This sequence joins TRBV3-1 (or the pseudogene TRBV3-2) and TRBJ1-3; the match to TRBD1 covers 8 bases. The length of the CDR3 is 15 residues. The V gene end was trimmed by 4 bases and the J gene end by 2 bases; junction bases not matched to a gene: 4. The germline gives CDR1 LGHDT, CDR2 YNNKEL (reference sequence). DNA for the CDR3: TGTGCCAGCAGCCCCCGGACAGGGACTGGAAACACCATATATTTT. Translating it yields CASSPRTGTGNTIYF.

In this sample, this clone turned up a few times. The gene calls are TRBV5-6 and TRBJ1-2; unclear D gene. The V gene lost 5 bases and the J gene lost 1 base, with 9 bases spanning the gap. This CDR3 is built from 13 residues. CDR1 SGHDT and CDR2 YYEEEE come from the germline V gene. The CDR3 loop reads CASRAEVNYGYTF. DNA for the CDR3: TGTGCCAGCAGAGCCGAGGTTAACTATGGCTACACCTTC.

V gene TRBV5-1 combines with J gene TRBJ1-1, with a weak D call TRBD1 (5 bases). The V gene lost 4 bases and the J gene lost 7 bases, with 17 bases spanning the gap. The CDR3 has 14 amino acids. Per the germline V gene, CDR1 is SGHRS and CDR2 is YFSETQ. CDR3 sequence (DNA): TGCGCCAGCAGCCTCTACTCGACCACAGGTGAAGCTTTCTTT. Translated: CASSLYSTTGEAFF.